This paragraph covers one T cell receptor beta chain sequence. This clone was observed a handful of times. Its antigen remains undetermined. Per-nucleotide qualities are absent, and no much larger clonotype sits a single base away. The entry originates in a study of cytomegalovirus exposure and HLA in healthy donors (dated by TCRdb to the late 2010s). As for the study more broadly: An earlier analysis of about 560 of the donors reported approximately 300 Gb of sequence data and 90 million to 120 million unique TCR beta sequences obtained from around 180 million T cells. An early release that covered about 600 HLA-typed donors contained approximately 300 gigabases of sequencing data and 65 million to 100 million unique TCR sequences. Among the roughly 400 genotyped donors, around 79% belonged to the genetic ancestry cluster associated with self-reported Caucasian donors. The study aimed to test whether cataloging public T cell receptors could reveal signatures of past pathogen exposure. The T cell repertoires of 670 or so subjects were profiled by immunosequencing and related to cytomegalovirus serostatus. Besides the first cohort of more than 650 subjects, a separate validation cohort made up of roughly 120 different subjects was used. The study combined high-throughput TCR immunosequencing, statistical association of individual TCRs with disease status, and machine learning to predict cytomegalovirus infection status. In a later analysis, previously published TCR beta repertoires from 500 to 750 donors were re-analyzed and high-resolution HLA genotyping was added so that TCR occurrence patterns could be studied. Rather than drawing on any new phenotypic data, the later analysis identified candidate immune exposures from TCR beta sequences and the way those sequences occurred across donors. An earlier analysis of 587 of the donors applied high-throughput TCR beta sequencing to assess whether each TCR beta V gene segment acted as functional or pseudogenic. Donor age, sex, ethnicity and CMV serostatus were collected together with the repertoire data. A later genetic analysis used genome-wide SNP genotypes for about three fifths of the 666 donors, treating that subset as a discovery cohort. Every discovery cohort repertoire had been produced on one sequencing platform. HLA typing included class I and class II loci at four-digit resolution. The number of typed donors differed by locus: roughly 629-630 for A, B, C, DRB1 and DQB1; 522 for DQA1; approximately 600 for DPA1; and around 490 for DPB1. Because of strong linkage in the cohort, four or five DR-DQ haplotypes were treated as single units for association and clustering. Among some 410 genotyped donors of the cohort, an average of about 240,000 unique TCR beta nucleotide sequences was sequenced per donor, of which 15% to 20% were non-productive. The study at large found these results: According to the authors, the approach could potentially be generalized to other disease states and immunological phenotypes. In an earlier analysis of some 640 of the donors, most TCR beta V segments were observed in productive rearrangements about 87% or about 30% of the time, broadly matching IMGT annotations. For the cohort, immune exposure information was limited to CMV serostatus. Because counts were too low, more than 15 rarely observed V segments, including chromosome 9 orphons, were excluded from the earlier analysis of around 640 of the donors. Only TCR beta chains were sequenced in this cohort, and the absence of alpha or paired-chain data limited detectable features. A further reported finding was that TCR beta sequences accurately predicted the HLA-A and HLA-B alleles for most subjects in the first cohort. A later analysis found that HLA-associated TCR beta chains were more clonally expanded and had lower generation probabilities than equally common non-associated chains. A cluster of highly shared sequence variants was judged likely to be a technical artifact of the sequencing pipeline. Several of the top co-occurrence clusters appeared to be linked to parvovirus B19, influenza, CMV and Epstein-Barr virus, according to a later analysis. Because the 87-base-pair reads could not distinguish some IMGT-functional V segments, including TRBV6-2 and TRBV6-3, those segments were excluded. The classifier was reported to diagnose cytomegalovirus status with high specificity and sensitivity in both the original and validation cohorts. In a later analysis, TCR association rates were found to vary across HLA loci, with the most associated TCRs seen for DRB1 alleles and the fewest for HLA-C alleles. Correlated functional status among segregating V segments might reflect linkage disequilibrium, but an unknown experimental factor could not be ruled out. According to a later analysis, most CMV-associated TCR beta chains appeared to be HLA-restricted, and the HLA associations seemed to be driven largely by CMV exposure. While some public TCRs were present in many individuals, most TCR sequences turned up only very rarely across donors. An association between a missense DCLRE1C variant and V-gene and J-gene trimming of TCR beta chains was found in a later genetic analysis and replicated in an independent cohort. A later analysis associated 16,951 TCR beta sequences with specific HLA alleles at a false discovery rate of 0.05. Roughly uniform sequencing depth across donors was assumed in presence/absence analyses, although this assumption may not hold. Compared with the approximately 710-donor mean, donors in an Asian-associated ancestry cluster had fewer N-insertions in productive TCRs, according to a later genetic analysis. When HLA alleles, especially DR and DQ, strongly co-occurred, TCR associations were difficult to assign to individual alleles. Because HLA typing was unavailable for some donors at each locus, only the typed subset was used in association tests. The study listed 164 TCR beta chains as associated with cytomegalovirus. A few of the identified cytomegalovirus-associated TCR beta chains were confirmed in vitro to be specific for cytomegalovirus antigens.

The CDR3 runs 17 amino acids, cysteine and phenylalanine included. Just CDR3 DNA is preserved here, 51 bases in frame from base 1. The germline V gene supplies CDR1 MGHRA and CDR2 YSYEKL. The method was the immunoSEQ multiplex PCR assay. For the multiplex PCR, a mixture combining 60 forward primers for TCR Vbeta segments and 13 reverse primers for TCR Jbeta segments was used. The CDR3 region of rearranged TCR beta genes was amplified from genomic DNA with a multiplex PCR assay. The Illumina HiSeq System was used to sequence the amplified TCR beta libraries as 87-base-pair reads. The authors' pipeline ran thus. In a later analysis, tens of millions of unique TCR beta chains were counted across the 500 to 700 repertoires, and roughly 10 million of these chains were shared by at least two donors. To remove PCR and sequencing errors, raw reads were error-corrected and collapsed into unique sequences using a nearest-neighbor algorithm that merged closely related sequences. Alignment of CDR3 sequences to IMGT reference sequences was used to assign V, D and J gene segments. Each retained sequence needed at least a six-nucleotide match to both a V gene segment and a J gene segment. A rearrangement counted as productive if the CDR3 had no stop codons and remained in frame with V and J, and every other rearrangement counted as non-productive. Following IMGT convention, CDR3 was defined as the stretch from the second conserved V-encoded cysteine up to the conserved J-encoded phenylalanine. The earlier analysis of some 580 of the donors excluded any sequence lacking an unambiguous match to a single V gene segment. In an earlier analysis of several hundred of the donors, a V segment was called functional when productive rearrangements were above 56.7%, and segregating when the standard deviation between donors exceeded 5%. A statistical classification framework was built to diagnose cytomegalovirus status from the catalog of TCR beta chain sequences. A later analysis assigned V and J genes by comparing TCR nucleotide sequences with IMGT/GENE-DB human TR gene sequences. In a later analysis, CDR3 sequences and most-parsimonious VDJ recombination scenarios were assigned using the TCRdist pipeline. A later analysis defined each TCR beta chain by its CDR3 amino acid sequence plus V-gene family, and excluded reads lacking a unique V-gene family. A later analysis removed 450 to 600 highly shared, low-generation-probability nucleotide sequences to deal with suspected cross-contamination and a sequencing artifact. For each public chain, a later analysis derived a clonal expansion index from normalized ranks of inferred template counts within each repertoire. In a later analysis, generation probabilities were computed with a VDJ recombination model fitted to out-of-frame rearrangements, and the resulting probabilities were checked against IGoR. In a later analysis, TCR-TCR, TCR-HLA and TCR-CMV co-occurrence was scored with hypergeometric tests, and a repertoire-size bias correction was applied to TCR pairs. To estimate false discovery rates, a later analysis permuted the HLA or CMV assignments 20 times. In a later analysis, co-occurring TCRs were grouped using DBSCAN, and TCRdist sequence similarity was added for clustering within HLA-allele-positive subsets. Co-occurrence clustering excluded repertoires with fewer than 30,000 or more than 120,000 public chains, plus five with anomalous nucleotide sharing. As stored in TCRdb, this immuneACCESS dataset retains in-frame rearrangements with V and J assigned. A fraction of the clones does not appear; measured against another copy, unresolved V genes explain less than half of the discrepancy, and the remainder lacks a known reason. Clonal size and the V and J genes are those of that table, whereas D and trimming came from the DNA. Across this sample there are 150,000 to 200,000 clones, with roughly 77% seen only once. The top ten constitute 2% to 3% of the sample.

The cohort comprised 666 healthy bone marrow donors. At the time of sampling, all cohort members were nominally healthy, though unrecorded immune exposures were likely present. The donor tested CMV seropositive and was one of the 289 seropositive cohort members. A peripheral blood sample was provided by each donor, and peripheral blood mononuclear cells were used for TCR beta sequencing. The Qiagen DNeasy Blood Extraction Kit was used to extract genomic DNA from the blood cell samples. The receptor comes from a woman in her thirties or forties in good health and CMV-seropositive. The chain was built from TRBV4-1 and TRBJ2-5; TRBD2 lines up with 10 middle nucleotides. The last part of the DNA fits TRBJ2-7 better; the J call may be wrong. Specimen: PBMCs. The CDR3 protein is CASSQAPLAGVGYEQYF. The DNA sequence is as follows: TGCGCCAGCAGCCAAGCCCCCCTAGCGGGAGTTGGTTACGAGCAGTACTTC.